The present TCR beta chain was sequenced within a study of blood T cells in healthy people across ages. Study summary: Capture via template switching afforded approximately one barcoded beta molecule per two T cells. Study-wide points: From one million sequenced T cells, diversity estimates were lower bounds.

Next came a second PCR, run for about 6 to 12 cycles, which used a sample-barcoded 5' primer along with a J-beta primer mix. TCRdb passed the 5' RACE reads through MiXCR, listing each CDR3 protein once. The sample consists of approximately 1,000,000 distinct CDR3 sequences, 35% to 45% of them appearing once. V shed 1 base and J 2 bases; nucleotides not matched to a gene: 10. The CDR3 loop spans 16 amino acids. Germline CDR1 reads DFQATT; CDR2 reads SNEGSKA (reference sequence). This clonotype came up a few times. Its antigen is as yet unknown. Input material: blood. This sequence was found in a man between 18 and 35 years old in good health. The chain joins TRBV20-1 to TRBJ1-2; 7 bases agree with TRBD1. The CDR3 coding sequence is TGCAGTGCTAGAGTAGGGGGGCAGGGGGAAAACTATGGCTACACCTTC. Its translation: CSARVGGQGENYGYTF.